The clone carrying this T cell receptor (beta chain) has a count of ten or more. What it binds is unknown. Each single cDNA molecule received a unique molecular identifier. One entry per CDR3 protein, called by TCRdb with MiXCR from the 5' RACE reads. The table has fewer than 35,000 distinct CDR3 sequences, roughly 4.3% seen once. This sample was taken from a study of early T cells in non-severe SARS-CoV-2 infection. General observations from the study: Private and CD4 specificities were missed by VDJdb matching, which favored anti-spike CD8 responses.

The sequence was collected from an adult who was a healthcare worker with PCR-confirmed SARS-CoV-2 infection or an uninfected control (not recorded which). Sample: whole blood.

CDR3 sequence: CASRLGGTGAYEQYF. The CDR3 DNA sequence: TGTGCCAGCAGGCTCGGGGGGACAGGGGCCTACGAGCAGTACTTC. The chain is built from TRBV6-5 and TRBJ2-7; 10 bases map to TRBD1. Germline assignment: CDR1 MNHEY and CDR2 SVGAGI. The CDR3 spans 15 residues. Losses at the gene ends were 6 bases for V and 2 bases for J; bases not matched to a gene: 7.